Below, 29 T cell receptor beta chains from the same sample are listed, as sequenced in a study of shared clonotypes between healthy human individuals. Some clones are missing from TCRdb's copy, which holds only in-frame ones; the method was immunoSEQ multiplex PCR. The data contain approximately 740,000 clones, 80% to 95% of them seen just once; the ten biggest clones take up approximately 25%. The naive CD8 population came from CD45RO-negative cells selected for CCR7, without terminally differentiated effector memory CD45RA+ cells. The sequenced sample consisted of naive CD8+ T cells sorted from blood. These receptors came from a man younger than 40 in good health.

The gene calls are TRBV5-1 and TRBJ2-5; the D is unclear. This CDR3 has 15 residues. V lost 0 bases and J lost 3, with 12 bases in between. Germline V gene lookup returns CDR1 SGHRS and CDR2 YFSETQ. The CDR3 DNA reads as TGCGCCAGCAGCTTGGGTTGGGGTTTGGAAGAGACCCAGTACTTC. This translates into CASSLGWGLEETQYF.

The CDR3 is CASSLAMSEQYF. The CDR3 bases are TGTGCCAGCAGCTTGGCGATGAGCGAGCAGTACTTC. The chain carries TRBV5-5 and TRBJ2-7; no firm D call. The CDR3 has 12 residues. From germline, CDR1 is SGHKS and CDR2 YYEKEE (reference sequence). Trimming cost V 0 bases and J 6 bases, with 7 bases left between them.

The chain recombines TRBV4-1 with TRBJ1-6; TRBD1 is a possible D gene (6 bases). Germline V lookup: CDR1 MGHRA, CDR2 YSYEKL. V was trimmed by 3 bases and J by 13 bases, leaving 16 bases between them. The CDR3 has 14 amino acids. The CDR3 coding sequence is TGCGCCAGCAGCCATAGGGGGGCACCCTATCCCCTCCACTTT. Translating it yields CASSHRGAPYPLHF.

The rearrangement joins TRBV7-9 to TRBJ2-5; D is ambiguous. The CDR3 contains 11 residues. V was cut by 4 bases and J by 5 bases, with 5 bases left in between. Germline assignment: CDR1 SEHNR and CDR2 FQNEAQ (reference sequence). The CDR3 bases are TGTGCCAGCAGCTGGGTGGAGACCCAGTACTTC. This sequence encodes CASSWVETQYF.

The chain combines TRBV7-6 with TRBJ2-7; 7 bases are a match to TRBD1. The CDR3 covers 15 residues. CDR1 is SGHVS and CDR2 is FNYEAQ in the germline V gene. V lost 5 bases, J lost 6 bases, and 13 bases stayed unmatched. For the CDR3, the DNA is TGTGCCAGCAGCCCAAGCGGTTTAGGGGGCGGCGAGCAGTACTTC. It encodes CASSPSGLGGGEQYF. The full variable domain, with the rest looked up from reference TRBV7-6 and TRBJ2-7, is GAGVSQSPRYKVTKRGQDVALRCDPISGHVSLYWYRQALGQGPEFLTYFNYEAQQDKSGLPNDRFSAERPEGSISTLTIQRTEQRDSAMYRCASSPSGLGGGEQYFGPGTRLTVT.

The gene calls are TRBV7-7 and TRBJ2-2; D is unclear. CDR1 and CDR2 (germline): SSHAT, FNYEAQ (reference sequence). This CDR3 is 15 amino acids long. Trimming stripped 0 bases from V and 7 bases from J, with 12 bases between. CDR3 bases: TGTGCCAGCAGCTTAGCTGTGGGGTTGAGCGGGGAGCTGTTTTTT. Translated, it gives CASSLAVGLSGELFF.

CDR3 bases: TGTGCCAGCAGCTTTAAACAGGTTTACGAGCAGTACTTC. Protein: CASSFKQVYEQYF. This rearrangement joins TRBV11-2 to TRBJ2-7, with D maybe TRBD1 (5 bases). Trimming took 3 bases from V and 4 from J, leaving 10 bases between them. In germline, CDR1 is SGHAT, CDR2 FQNNGV. The CDR3 runs 13 residues.

The J gene is TRBJ1-2, the V gene TRBV27, with 7 bases that match TRBD1. Losses at the gene ends were 4 bases for V and 2 bases for J; bases not matched to a gene: 7. Looked up from germline, CDR1 is MNHEY and CDR2 is SMNVEV (reference sequence). CDR3 length equals 15 residues. CDR3 DNA sequence: TGTGCCAGCAGTTCTTACGCGACAGGGAACTATGGCTACACCTTC. Its protein product is CASSSYATGNYGYTF.

The rearrangement joins TRBV7-9 to TRBJ2-7; 11 positions agree with TRBD1. Germline CDR1 and CDR2: SEHNR and FQNEAQ (reference sequence). The CDR3 is 14 residues long. V lost 8 bases and J lost 4; bases outside the gene matches: 7. The DNA of the CDR3 is TGTGCCAGCGTATCCGGGACAGGGGGTTACGAGCAGTACTTC. This codes for CASVSGTGGYEQYF.

This clone was detected only once. J is TRBJ2-7 and V is TRBV6-6; D might be TRBD1 (6 bases). The germline V gene has CDR1 MNHNY and CDR2 SVGAGI (reference sequence). The CDR3 is 15 residues long. The ends were cut back, 0 bases at V and 6 bases at J, with 15 bases in the middle. CDR3 amino acids: CASSYSGAENGEQYF. The DNA of the CDR3 is TGTGCCAGCAGTTACTCGGGGGCAGAAAACGGCGAGCAGTACTTC.

As for this clone: This sample includes further DNA sequences coding for the same CDR3. The chain links TRBV7-9 to TRBJ2-7; the D gene is possibly TRBD1 (5 bases). V dropped 4 bases and J dropped 3 bases, with 7 bases sitting between them. Per the germline V gene, CDR1 is SEHNR and CDR2 is FQNEAQ (reference sequence). The CDR3 spans 12 residues. CDR3 coding DNA: TGTGCCAGCAGCTCGCAGGGCTACGAGCAGTACTTC. The encoded protein is CASSSQGYEQYF.

This sequence joins TRBV6-5 and TRBJ2-5; the match to TRBD2 covers 7 bases. V lost 6 bases, J lost 5 bases, and 9 bases stayed unmatched. CDR1 is MNHEY, CDR2 SVGAGI, per germline. The CDR3 is 14 residues long. The CDR3 DNA reads TGTGCCAGCAGCAGAGGACCGCGGGGGGAGACCCAGTACTTC. Translation gives CASSRGPRGETQYF.

With respect to this clone: The same CDR3 is also encoded by other DNA sequences in this sample. The V call is TRBV9, the J call TRBJ2-2; 9 positions match TRBD2. With 3 bases clipped from V and 5 bases from J, the junction kept 5 bases outside the gene matches. The germline gives CDR1 SGDLS, CDR2 YYNGEE. This CDR3 spans 15 amino acids. The CDR3 sequence is CASSGSGSGTGELFF. The CDR3 nucleotides are TGTGCCAGCAGCGGTAGCGGGAGTGGGACCGGGGAGCTGTTTTTT.

A word on this clone: In the same sample, other DNA sequences code for this CDR3. The J gene is TRBJ2-2, the V gene TRBV9; D gene unclear. The ends were cut back, 3 bases at V and 7 bases at J, with 4 bases in the middle. The V gene's germline CDR1 is SGDLS and CDR2 YYNGEE. The CDR3 has 11 residues. CDR3 protein: CASSDSGELFF. The CDR3 DNA reads TGTGCCAGCAGCGACAGCGGGGAGCTGTTTTTT.

This chain links TRBV11-2 with TRBJ2-5; TRBD1 matches at 7 bases. This CDR3 spans 16 amino acids. CDR1 is SGHAT, CDR2 FQNNGV, per germline. With V trimmed by 2 bases and J by 2 bases, 8 bases remained unmatched. The CDR3 protein is CASSLQGKDRQETQYF. CDR3 coding DNA: TGTGCCAGCAGCTTACAGGGAAAGGACAGGCAAGAGACCCAGTACTTC.

The V gene is TRBV10-1, the J gene TRBJ2-3, with D unclear. Trimming stripped 4 bases from V and 6 bases from J, with 11 bases between. Germline lookup yields CDR1 WNHNN and CDR2 SYGVQD (reference sequence). There are 13 residues in the CDR3. The CDR3 sequence: CASSVIPSDTQYF. In DNA, the CDR3 is TGCGCCAGCAGTGTAATCCCTTCGGATACGCAGTATTTT.

The J gene is TRBJ1-2, the V gene TRBV7-9; D might be TRBD1 (5 bases). The ends were cut back, 4 bases at V and 0 bases at J, with 15 bases in the middle. Germline assignment: CDR1 SEHNR and CDR2 FQNEAQ (reference sequence). The CDR3 is 16 amino acids. CDR3 bases: TGTGCCAGCAGCTCTTCTGTGGTCAGGGCTAACTATGGCTACACCTTC. This translates into CASSSSVVRANYGYTF.

This clone has a single count. The chain combines TRBV9 with TRBJ2-3; D possibly corresponds to TRBD2 (6 bases). The CDR3 totals 19 residues. V dropped 4 bases and J dropped 0 bases, with 24 bases sitting between them. CDR1 and CDR2 (germline): SGDLS, YYNGEE. The DNA for the CDR3 is TGTGCCAGCAGCCTCCCTCGGGAGCTTATTTCTCCTAGCACAGATACGCAGTATTTT. Its translation: CASSLPRELISPSTDTQYF.

The genes are TRBV2 and TRBJ2-1; the match to TRBD2 covers 7 bases. Per the germline V gene, CDR1 is SNHLY and CDR2 is FYNNEI. There are 15 residues in the CDR3. V was pared by 7 bases and J by 0 bases, with 6 bases of the junction left unmatched. Here the CDR3 DNA reads TGTGCCAGCAAAAGCGGGACCTACTCCTACAATGAGCAGTTCTTC. Translating gives CASKSGTYSYNEQFF.

This chain links TRBV4-1 with TRBJ2-7; no reliable D call. The V end was cut by 0 bases, the J end by 0 bases, with 6 bases between. CDR1 and CDR2 from the germline V gene are MGHRA and YSYEKL. The CDR3 is 14 residues long. CDR3 region: CASSQDDNSYEQYF. The CDR3 coding sequence is TGCGCCAGCAGCCAAGATGATAACTCCTACGAGCAGTACTTC.

This clone was found once. At the DNA level, this CDR3 is encoded by other sequences in the same sample as well. This chain links TRBV6-5 with TRBJ2-3; D is unclear. The V gene lost 4 bases and the J gene lost 1 base, with 6 bases spanning the gap. The CDR3 is made up of 13 amino acids. Germline assignment: CDR1 MNHEY and CDR2 SVGAGI. The CDR3 coding sequence is TGTGCCAGCAGTTCGGGTGGCACAGATACGCAGTATTTT. It translates to CASSSGGTDTQYF.

This clone was recorded once. V gene TRBV7-9 combines with J gene TRBJ1-2, with a possible D match to TRBD1 (5 bases). This CDR3 comprises 13 residues. The germline V and J ends were trimmed by 10 bases and 6 bases, with 18 bases remaining between them. The germline V gene encodes CDR1 SEHNR and CDR2 FQNEAQ (reference sequence). The CDR3 DNA is TGTGCCACCCGCCCCGGGACGGGAGATGGCTACACCTTC. Translated, it gives CATRPGTGDGYTF.

The chain recombines TRBV27 with TRBJ1-5; D is ambiguous. Between the trimmed V and J ends, which lost 5 bases and 4 bases, there was a span of 6 bases. Germline V lookup: CDR1 MNHEY, CDR2 SMNVEV (reference sequence). The CDR3 loop spans 12 amino acids. The CDR3 DNA is TGTGCCAGCAGTCATCCGAATCAGCCCCAGCATTTT. This encodes CASSHPNQPQHF.

The count of this clone is one. J is TRBJ1-2 and V is TRBV28, with 11 bases that match TRBD1. Germline V gene sequence: CDR1 MDHEN, CDR2 SYDVKM. With 5 bases clipped from V and 5 bases from J, the junction kept 7 bases outside the gene matches. The CDR3 totals 15 residues. The CDR3 loop is CASSPTGTGGYGYTF. The DNA for the CDR3 is TGTGCCAGCAGTCCCACCGGGACAGGGGGTTATGGCTACACCTTC.

The chain joins TRBV7-6 to TRBJ2-1; 8 nucleotides agree with TRBD2. J lost 7 bases, V lost 1 base, and 12 bases had no gene match. Germline V lookup: CDR1 SGHVS, CDR2 FNYEAQ. The CDR3 contains 17 residues. CDR3 coding DNA: TGTGCCAGCAGCTTAGGGGTCCGGAGCGGGAGTGAGAATGAGCAGTTCTTC. It encodes CASSLGVRSGSENEQFF.

This chain connects TRBV7-8 to TRBJ2-1, with 7 positions matching TRBD1. V gave up 7 bases and J gave up 0 bases; unmatched junction bases: 6. From germline, CDR1 is SGHVS and CDR2 FQNEAQ. The CDR3 sequence is 15 residues long. The CDR3 DNA sequence: TGTGCCAGCACCCTAGACAGGGTCTCCTACAATGAGCAGTTCTTC. This translates into CASTLDRVSYNEQFF.

The rearrangement uses TRBV23-1 and TRBJ1-1; D remains ambiguous. TRBV23-1 falls under the ORF class, with uncertain function. V dropped 6 bases and J dropped 0 bases, with 14 bases sitting between them. CDR3 length: 15 residues. The CDR3 protein is CASSRPASVNTEAFF. The CDR3 DNA sequence: TGCGCCAGCAGCCGTCCGGCCAGCGTGAACACTGAAGCTTTCTTT.

On this clone: This specimen includes other DNA sequences encoding the same CDR3. The chain joins TRBV6-6 to TRBJ2-3, with a weak D call TRBD2 (5 bases). Trimming cost V 0 bases and J 3 bases, with 7 bases left between them. CDR3 length: 14 residues. Germline V gene sequence: CDR1 MNHNY, CDR2 SVGAGI (reference sequence). The CDR3 spells CASSYSGGTDTQYF. The CDR3 DNA reads TGTGCCAGCAGTTACTCTGGCGGGACAGATACGCAGTATTTT.

The V and J genes are TRBV5-7 and TRBJ2-1; D is unresolved. TRBV5-7 is labeled an ORF, and its function is uncertain. The V end lost 1 base, the J end lost 5 bases, and 7 bases lay between the germline ends. This CDR3 has 13 amino acids. Here the CDR3 DNA reads TGTGCCAGCAGCTTGTCCAGAGACAATGAGCAGTTCTTC. It is translated as CASSLSRDNEQFF.